The clone carrying this T cell receptor beta chain was observed once. Its antigen is not known. This entry comes from a study of shared clonotypes between healthy human individuals. Study-wide results and caveats: Shared clonotypes across all four donors exceeded non-shared ones in generation probability.

Several immunoSEQ 96-well plates shared each subset's DNA, each plate a replicate. Using immunoSEQ multiplex PCR, the repertoire was profiled, and TCRdb retains in-frame clones only, with some absent. Among about 1 million clones listed, more than 75% were seen once. Germline trimming cut 0 bases from V and 3 bases from J; bases unmatched to any gene: 5. Germline CDR1 SGHRS, CDR2 YFSETQ. The CDR3 sequence is 15 residues long. The sample was memory CD4+ T cells from PBMCs. Subset indicated: CD45RA-negative fraction. The receptor comes from a man younger than 35 in good health. Some clones in this sample may be carry-over from other donors' samples. The chain links TRBV5-1 to TRBJ2-7; TRBD1 agrees at 8 bases. The CDR3 reads CASSLGGTGNYEQYF. CDR3 coding DNA: TGCGCCAGCAGCTTGGGTGGGACAGGAAACTACGAGCAGTACTTC.